Listed below are T cell receptor beta chains from one sample, sequenced in a study of beta chain features in type 1 diabetes. The protocol was immunoSEQ multiplex PCR, while the TCRdb copy is restricted to in-frame clones and leaves out a portion. The sample contains about 28,000 clones, less than 70% of which appear only once. Source material: Tregs from blood. All receptors come from a woman in her thirties with type 1 diabetes. Both conserved end residues are part of each CDR3. Each record gives: clone size, J gene, V gene, D gene, CDR3 DNA, CDR3 protein. A D gene is named only where the DNA matches it firmly. A row's size may be missing; if present it is once, few, many or a size class.

size: once
J: TRBJ2-7
V: TRBV2
D: .
DNA: TGTGCCAGCAGTATTTACGAGCAGTACTTC
CDR3: CASSIYEQYF

size: .
J: TRBJ2-5
V: TRBV29-1
D: .
DNA: TGCAGCGTTGTAGGGGGGGCCGTCGGTGGCACCCAGTACTTC
CDR3: CSVVGGAVGGTQYF

size: few
J: TRBJ2-7
V: TRBV9
D: .
DNA: TGTGCCAGCAGCCCCCGTATCCTTCCCTACGAGCAGTACTTC
CDR3: CASSPRILPYEQYF

size: .
J: TRBJ1-1
V: TRBV2
D: .
DNA: TGTGCCAGCAGTCCCACTACCGCCGGGAACACTGAAGCTTTCTTT
CDR3: CASSPTTAGNTEAFF

size: .
J: TRBJ2-1
V: TRBV6-1
D: TRBD2
DNA: TGTGCCAGCAATAGACGGACTAGCGGGTTCAATGAGCAGTTCTTC
CDR3: CASNRRTSGFNEQFF

size: .
J: TRBJ2-6
V: TRBV14
D: .
DNA: TGTGCCAGCAGCACCCTAGGGGGGGCTGGGGCCAACGTCCTGACTTTC
CDR3: CASSTLGGAGANVLTF

size: .
J: TRBJ1-4
V: TRBV4-2
D: TRBD1
DNA: TGTGCCAGCAGCCTGAATCCCCGGGACAGGGCTGAAAAACTGTTTTTT
CDR3: CASSLNPRDRAEKLFF

size: .
J: TRBJ1-1
V: TRBV29-1
D: TRBD1
DNA: TGCAGCGCTCAAGGGGACAGGGACACTGAAGCTTTCTTT
CDR3: CSAQGDRDTEAFF

size: .
J: TRBJ1-3
V: TRBV7-9
D: .
DNA: TGTGCCAGCAGCTCGCGGGGGGAGGCGGGAAACACCATATATTTT
CDR3: CASSSRGEAGNTIYF

size: .
J: TRBJ2-1
V: TRBV15
D: .
DNA: TGTGCCACCAGCAGAATAGTCGGTGAGCAGTTCTTC
CDR3: CATSRIVGEQFF

size: .
J: TRBJ2-1
V: TRBV2
D: TRBD2
DNA: TGTGCCAGAGCCTCTAGCGGCATATACAATGAGCAGTTCTTC
CDR3: CARASSGIYNEQFF

size: large
J: TRBJ2-1
V: TRBV6-6
D: TRBD2
DNA: TGTGCCAGCAGGCTGGGACTAGCGGGAGTCAATGAGCAGTTCTTC
CDR3: CASRLGLAGVNEQFF

size: .
J: TRBJ2-1
V: TRBV4-2
D: TRBD2
DNA: TGTGCCAGCAGCCAACCGATAGCGGGAAGCTACAATGAGCAGTTCTTC
CDR3: CASSQPIAGSYNEQFF

size: once
J: TRBJ2-6
V: TRBV27
D: .
DNA: TGTGCCAGCAGTCCCACTAGCTCCACTGGGGCCAACGTCCTGACTTTC
CDR3: CASSPTSSTGANVLTF

size: .
J: TRBJ2-1
V: TRBV27
D: .
DNA: TGTGCCAGCAGTTTACTTGGGAGAGGCGAGCAGTTCTTC
CDR3: CASSLLGRGEQFF

size: .
J: TRBJ2-5
V: TRBV6-5
D: TRBD1
DNA: TGTGCCAGCAGCCCAGGGGGCGCAGAGACCCAGTACTTC
CDR3: CASSPGGAETQYF

size: .
J: TRBJ1-5
V: TRBV29-1
D: .
DNA: TGCAGCGTTGAAGATGGTGGGGCTGGCCCCCAGCATTTT
CDR3: CSVEDGGAGPQHF

size: .
J: TRBJ1-1
V: TRBV7-9
D: .
DNA: TGTGCCAGCAGTACCACGCTGGGGGGGACTGAAGCTTTCTTT
CDR3: CASSTTLGGTEAFF

size: .
J: TRBJ2-2
V: TRBV7-2
D: TRBD2
DNA: TGTGCCAGCAGCCCGACTAGCGGGAGGGGAGGCACCGGGGAGCTGTTTTTT
CDR3: CASSPTSGRGGTGELFF

size: .
J: TRBJ2-1
V: TRBV9
D: TRBD2
DNA: TGTGCCAGCAGCGTGCCGGGACTAGCGGGAGAGAGACGAGCGACCCCAGACAATGAGCAGTTCTTC
CDR3: CASSVPGLAGERRATPDNEQFF

size: few
J: TRBJ1-1
V: TRBV6-6
D: .
DNA: TGTGCCACCGGGATGAACACTGAAGCTTTCTTT
CDR3: CATGMNTEAFF

size: .
J: TRBJ2-1
V: TRBV5-1
D: .
DNA: TGCGCCAGCAGGACGGGAGCTGAGCAGTTCTTC
CDR3: CASRTGAEQFF

size: .
J: TRBJ2-7
V: TRBV7-2
D: TRBD2
DNA: TGTGCCAGCAGCTTAGGGACTAGCGGATTCTACGAGCAGTACTTC
CDR3: CASSLGTSGFYEQYF

size: .
J: TRBJ2-3
V: TRBV2
D: .
DNA: TGTGCCAGCCGGGCGAGCGGAGGCACAGATACGCAGTATTTT
CDR3: CASRASGGTDTQYF

size: .
J: TRBJ2-7
V: TRBV6-1
D: TRBD2
DNA: TGTGCCAGCAGTGGTAGCGGGAGCGGCGAGCAGTACTTC
CDR3: CASSGSGSGEQYF

size: .
J: TRBJ1-2
V: TRBV29-1
D: .
DNA: TGCAGCGCTCCTCATAGCGGGCAGGAGGGAGGCTACACCTTC
CDR3: CSAPHSGQEGGYTF

size: .
J: TRBJ2-6
V: TRBV11-2
D: .
DNA: TGTGCCAGCAGCTTAGATCCTCGGGGTTCTGGGGCCAACGTCCTGACTTTC
CDR3: CASSLDPRGSGANVLTF

size: .
J: TRBJ2-2
V: TRBV9
D: .
DNA: TGTGCCAGCAGCCCCCGAGGGGGCGGGGAGCTGTTTTTT
CDR3: CASSPRGGGELFF

size: once
J: TRBJ2-6
V: TRBV19
D: TRBD1
DNA: TGTGCCAGTAGTTCGAGGACAGGGGTATCGGGGGCCAACGTCCTGACTTTC
CDR3: CASSSRTGVSGANVLTF

size: few
J: TRBJ1-1
V: TRBV7-9
D: .
DNA: TGTGCCAGCAGCTCCCCCTCGACAGATAACACTGAAGCTTTCTTT
CDR3: CASSSPSTDNTEAFF

size: .
J: TRBJ1-5
V: TRBV27
D: .
DNA: TGTGCCAGCAGTTACACGCGGGGCAGCAATCAGCCCCAGCATTTT
CDR3: CASSYTRGSNQPQHF

size: few
J: TRBJ2-7
V: TRBV9
D: TRBD2
DNA: TGTGCCAGCAGCGTAGAACCCGGGGGGGTATTCTCCTACGAGCAGTACTTC
CDR3: CASSVEPGGVFSYEQYF

size: .
J: TRBJ2-2
V: TRBV7-2
D: .
DNA: TGTGCCAGCAGCTGGACCGGGACAACTAACACCGGGGAGCTGTTTTTT
CDR3: CASSWTGTTNTGELFF

size: .
J: TRBJ1-1
V: TRBV7-9
D: .
DNA: TGTGCCAGCAGCCTAATAAAGGGGCACACTGAAGCTTTCTTT
CDR3: CASSLIKGHTEAFF

size: .
J: TRBJ2-1
V: TRBV5-1
D: TRBD2
DNA: TGCGCCAGCAGCTTAGAGCGGGAGGGCCTCGATGAGCAGTTCTTC
CDR3: CASSLEREGLDEQFF

size: .
J: TRBJ2-1
V: TRBV5-4
D: .
DNA: TGTGCCAGCAGCTTGGGAGGATACAATGAGCAGTTCTTC
CDR3: CASSLGGYNEQFF

size: once
J: TRBJ1-4
V: TRBV5-1
D: .
DNA: TGCGCCAGCAGCTTGGATCTCACTAATGAAAAACTGTTTTTT
CDR3: CASSLDLTNEKLFF

size: .
J: TRBJ2-2
V: TRBV7-2
D: TRBD2
DNA: TGTGCCAGCAGCTTAGAGGGAGGGCTAGCGGTCGGGGAGCTGTTTTTT
CDR3: CASSLEGGLAVGELFF

size: .
J: TRBJ2-3
V: TRBV7-9
D: .
DNA: TGTGCCAGCAGCCCCGGCCGGAGAAAACTCTTCACAGATACGCAGTATTTT
CDR3: CASSPGRRKLFTDTQYF

size: few
J: TRBJ1-4
V: TRBV28
D: TRBD1
DNA: TGTGCCAGCAGACAGGGGAGTGAAAAACTGTTTTTT
CDR3: CASRQGSEKLFF